Below are 28 T cell receptor beta chains sequenced from a single sample in a study of T-cell reconstitution after alpha-beta-depleted transplantation in children. Unique molecular identifiers were built into the TCRbeta library. MiXCR, run by TCRdb on the PCR reads, gives a single entry per CDR3 protein. In the table there are more than 300,000 distinct CDR3 sequences, around 15% of which are singletons. The sequencing used PBMCs, mostly from graft donor cells, collected 360 days after TCRalphabeta/CD19-depleted stem cell transplant. The receptor set was obtained from a male patient aged 2-9 years who had a stem cell transplant for acute lymphoblastic leukemia, so the T cells may come from the graft donor.

This clonotype has a count of ten or more. J is TRBJ2-1 and V is TRBV5-1; possibly TRBD1 for D (5 bases). Germline V gives CDR1 SGHRS, CDR2 YFSETQ. The CDR3 spans 14 residues. The ends were cut back, 0 bases at V and 6 bases at J, with 10 bases in the middle. CDR3 DNA: TGCGCCAGCAGCTTGGGGGGCCTCCCCAATGAGCAGTTCTTC. It is translated as CASSLGGLPNEQFF. Together with reference TRBV5-1 and TRBJ2-1, the CDR3 gives the full variable domain: KAGVTQTPRYLIKTRGQQVTLSCSPISGHRSVSWYQQTPGQGLQFLFEYFSETQRNKGNFPGRFSGRQFSNSRSEMNVSTLELGDSALYLCASSLGGLPNEQFFGPGTRLTVL.

This clonotype was recorded a few times. The J gene is TRBJ2-7, the V gene TRBV7-8, with D tentatively TRBD1 (5 bases). Germline-derived CDR1 and CDR2 are SGHVS and FQNEAQ. Trimming removed 2 bases at V and 5 bases at J, with 10 bases between. The CDR3 loop spans 13 amino acids. CDR3 residues: CASSLRGLHEQYF. Written as DNA, the CDR3 is TGTGCCAGCAGCTTAAGGGGATTACACGAGCAGTACTTC.

This clonotype has only a few counts. The chain has TRBV24-1 and TRBJ2-5; D is possibly TRBD1 (5 bases). This CDR3 has 15 amino acids. Germline CDR1 is KGHDR and CDR2 is SFDVKD. V gave up 4 bases and J gave up 0 bases, with 11 bases separating them. Written as DNA, the CDR3 is TGTGCCACCAGTGAGCCGACAGAAAACCAAGAGACCCAGTACTTC. It yields the protein CATSEPTENQETQYF.

This clonotype was seen a handful of times. The chain recombines TRBV30 with TRBJ2-1; TRBD1 matches at 8 bases. The CDR3 has 14 residues. Unmatched junction bases numbered 10, after V lost 5 bases and J lost 7 bases. Germline V gene data show CDR1 as GTSNPN and CDR2 as SVGIG (reference sequence). The CDR3 bases are TGTGCCTGGTCCGGACAGGGTGGCTGGAATGAGCAGTTCTTC. As protein: CAWSGQGGWNEQFF.

The chain couples TRBV29-1 to TRBJ1-2; D ambiguous. The CDR3 has 13 amino acids. Germline CDR1 reads SQVTM; CDR2 reads ANQGSEA. V lost 1 base and J 3 bases, leaving 9 bases between the germline ends. The CDR3 sequence is CSVEGTVHYGYTF. As DNA, the CDR3 is TGCAGCGTTGAAGGGACGGTACACTATGGCTACACCTTC.

This clonotype came up many times. The rearrangement links TRBV29-1 to TRBJ2-2; 8 bases are shared with TRBD1. The CDR3 has 13 amino acids. Germline CDR1 SQVTM, CDR2 ANQGSEA. The V segment lost 4 bases and the J segment 7 bases; nucleotides outside the gene matches: 5. As DNA, the CDR3 is TGCAGCGTTGGGCCAGGGGGCTTCGGGGAGCTGTTTTTT. Protein: CSVGPGGFGELFF.

The chain carries TRBV5-1 and TRBJ2-2; D gene unclear. V was trimmed by 0 bases and J by 4 bases, leaving 10 bases between them. From germline, CDR1 is SGHRS and CDR2 YFSETQ. The CDR3 covers 15 residues. This chain's CDR3 is CASSLAGFGTGELFF. The CDR3 DNA sequence: TGCGCCAGCAGCTTGGCTGGGTTTGGCACCGGGGAGCTGTTTTTT.

V is TRBV4-3 and J is TRBJ2-7; TRBD1 or TRBD2 may be the D gene (5 bases each). This CDR3 region has 15 residues. Germline CDR1 and CDR2: LGHNA and YSLEER. V was trimmed by 4 bases and J by 9 bases, leaving 22 bases between them. The CDR3 here is CASSLTGPSPFGQYF. The CDR3 DNA reads TGCGCCAGCAGCCTTACGGGACCCTCCCCTTTTGGGCAGTACTTC.

This clonotype was counted many times. The V gene is TRBV24-1, the J gene TRBJ2-3; 8 nucleotides agree with TRBD1. V shed 4 bases, J shed 5 bases, and the junction held 7 bases outside the gene matches. Germline CDR1 KGHDR, CDR2 SFDVKD. The CDR3 spans 15 residues. CDR3 in amino acids: CATSESGGAGDTQYF. CDR3 bases: TGTGCCACCAGTGAGTCAGGGGGCGCCGGAGATACGCAGTATTTT.

This clonotype showed up many times. The chain joins TRBV12-5 to TRBJ2-7; 7 bases are shared with TRBD1. J gave up 3 bases and V 0 bases, and 5 bases lay outside the gene matches. The CDR3 contains 15 residues. The germline V gene encodes CDR1 LGHNT and CDR2 FRNRAP. CDR3 in DNA: TGTGCTAGTGGTTTGGTAGGACCAGGGGGCTACGAGCAGTACTTC. Amino acids: CASGLVGPGGYEQYF. Full variable domain (remainder filled in from reference TRBV12-5 and TRBJ2-7): DARVTQTPRHKVTEMGQEVTMRCQPILGHNTVFWYRQTMMQGLELLAYFRNRAPLDDSGMPKDRFSAEMPDATLATLKIQPSEPRDSAVYFCASGLVGPGGYEQYFGPGTRLTVT.

There are a few counts of this clonotype. The chain combines TRBV30 with TRBJ2-3, with D perhaps matching TRBD1 (6 bases). Germline assignment: CDR1 GTSNPN and CDR2 SVGIG (reference sequence). This CDR3 spans 14 amino acids. Between the trimmed V and J ends, which lost 1 base and 4 bases, there was a span of 12 bases. The CDR3 nucleotides are TGTGCCTGGAGTGACGGGACAACTTCAGATACGCAGTATTTT. It is translated as CAWSDGTTSDTQYF. The entire variable domain, with the rest obtained from reference TRBV30 and TRBJ2-3, is as follows: SQTIHQWPATLVQPVGSPLSLECTVEGTSNPNLYWYRQAAGRGLQLLFYSVGIGQISSEVPQNLSASRPQDRQFILSSKKLLLSDSGFYLCAWSDGTTSDTQYFGPGTRLTVL.

This chain uses TRBV10-3 with TRBJ2-3, with D unresolved. The germline V gene encodes CDR1 ENHRY and CDR2 SYGVKD. With 4 bases removed from V and 1 base from J, the gap between germline ends came to 9 bases. The CDR3 is made up of 14 amino acids. CDR3 in amino acids: CAISAAKGTDTQYF. As DNA, the CDR3 is TGTGCCATCAGTGCGGCGAAGGGCACAGATACGCAGTATTTT.

This clonotype was counted only a few times. This chain connects TRBV6-1 to TRBJ2-1; 11 nucleotides agree with TRBD2. V lost 6 bases and J lost 9; bases outside the gene matches: 10. Germline V gene sequence: CDR1 MNHNS, CDR2 SASEGT. This CDR3 contains 15 residues. DNA for the CDR3: TGTGCCAGCAGGCCCGTAGCGGGAGGGCCCAGTGAGCAGTTCTTC. Translating it yields CASRPVAGGPSEQFF.

The chain couples TRBV6-2 or TRBV6-3 to TRBJ1-5; weak D call: TRBD1 (5 bases). Germline CDR1 and CDR2: MNHEY and SVGEGT. The CDR3 is 14 residues long. V lost 6 bases and J lost 9, with 18 bases in between. The CDR3 region has the DNA TGTGCCAGCAGGTCTTCAGGGTCACGTTGGCCCCAGCATTTT. It codes for CASRSSGSRWPQHF.

V gene TRBV5-4 combines with J gene TRBJ2-5, with 7 bases that match TRBD1. Germline V gene data show CDR1 as SGHNT and CDR2 as YYREEE (reference sequence). V lost 6 bases, J lost 5 bases, and 10 bases stayed unmatched. This CDR3 region has 14 residues. The CDR3 nucleotides read TGTGCCAGCACTACCACAGGGGCGAGGGAGACCCAGTACTTC. Residues: CASTTTGARETQYF.

This clonotype was counted a few times. This rearrangement joins TRBV28 to TRBJ2-5; D ambiguous. Germline V CDR1 and CDR2: MDHEN, SYDVKM. The CDR3 loop spans 15 amino acids. The V and J ends lost 3 bases and 2 bases respectively, with 13 bases between them. The CDR3 sequence: CASSFRGITQETQYF. The CDR3 coding sequence is TGTGCCAGCAGTTTCCGTGGGATTACTCAAGAGACCCAGTACTTC.

J is TRBJ2-7 and V is TRBV29-1; D is possibly TRBD2 (5 bases). CDR1 SQVTM and CDR2 ANQGSEA come from the germline V gene. V was trimmed by 5 bases and J by 6 bases, leaving 11 bases between them. CDR3 length: 11 amino acids. The CDR3 reads CSVPLGGEQYF. The CDR3 DNA reads as TGCAGCGTTCCACTTGGAGGCGAGCAGTACTTC.

V is TRBV6-2 or TRBV6-3 and J is TRBJ2-1; D is unresolved. The CDR3 is 15 amino acids. Trimming cost V 0 bases and J 3 bases, with 9 bases left between them. Germline CDR1 reads MNHEY; CDR2 reads SVGEGT. The CDR3 loop is CASSYSGKVYNEQFF. The CDR3, as DNA: TGTGCCAGCAGTTACTCAGGGAAGGTCTACAATGAGCAGTTCTTC.

This clonotype was recorded once. The genes are TRBV28 and TRBJ1-5; TRBD1 matches 12 bases. The CDR3 consists of 19 residues. Germline loops: CDR1 MDHEN, CDR2 SYDVKM. After removal of 5 bases from V and 3 bases from J, the junction contained 14 bases not matched to a gene. The CDR3 protein is CASSPSGGLGQGANQPQHF. The CDR3 DNA reads TGTGCCAGCAGTCCCTCCGGGGGGTTGGGACAGGGGGCCAATCAGCCCCAGCATTTT.

This clonotype was picked up a small number of times. V and J are TRBV6-2 or TRBV6-3 and TRBJ2-7; TRBD1 matches at 8 bases. Losses at the gene ends were 2 bases for V and 3 bases for J; bases not matched to a gene: 6. CDR3 length: 15 residues. The germline gives CDR1 MNHEY, CDR2 SVGEGT. CDR3 DNA sequence: TGTGCCAGCAGTTACGCGGAGGACAGGGTCTACGAGCAGTACTTC. Protein sequence: CASSYAEDRVYEQYF.

The sample holds a few counts of this clonotype. The chain recombines TRBV12-3 or TRBV12-4 with TRBJ1-6; no reliable D call. The CDR3 totals 16 residues. V lost 5 bases and J 9 bases, leaving 20 bases between the germline ends. CDR3 in DNA: TGTGCCAGCAGTCCTCGGGCGGTTTGGTTGGGTTCACCCCTCCACTTT. It is translated as CASSPRAVWLGSPLHF.

This clonotype showed up many times. The chain employs TRBV29-1 and TRBJ2-1; 7 positions match TRBD2. The V and J ends lost 4 bases and 2 bases, in that order; junction bases with no gene match: 8. Germline V CDR1 and CDR2: SQVTM, ANQGSEA. CDR3 length: 15 residues. The CDR3 sequence is CSVGFLAATYNEQFF. DNA for the CDR3: TGCAGCGTTGGGTTTCTAGCGGCAACCTACAATGAGCAGTTCTTC.

This clonotype was picked up a small number of times. The gene calls are TRBV6-2 or TRBV6-3 and TRBJ2-1; either TRBD1 or TRBD2 may fit D (5 bases each). This CDR3 has 18 amino acids. The V end lost 2 bases, the J end lost 5 bases, and 22 bases lay between the germline ends. CDR1 is MNHEY and CDR2 is SVGEGT in the germline V gene. The CDR3 sequence is CASSYLGDHPGPHNEQFF. CDR3 DNA sequence: TGTGCCAGCAGTTACCTTGGGGACCATCCGGGACCGCACAATGAGCAGTTCTTC.

This clonotype was detected ten times or more. The rearrangement joins TRBV28 to TRBJ2-1; TRBD2 matches 11 bases. CDR3 size: 15 residues. From germline, CDR1 is MDHEN and CDR2 SYDVKM. V lost 3 bases to trimming and J lost 8 bases; unmatched junction nucleotides: 6. The CDR3 loop is CASSFRLAGGDEQFF. The CDR3 DNA sequence: TGTGCCAGCAGTTTTAGATTAGCGGGAGGGGATGAGCAGTTCTTC.

The V call is TRBV11-2, the J call TRBJ2-7; 8 nucleotides align to TRBD2. Germline lookup yields CDR1 SGHAT and CDR2 FQNNGV. J was trimmed by 3 bases and V by 5 bases; bases with no gene match: 6. The CDR3 covers 14 residues. The CDR3 region is CASSEGLGLYEQYF. The CDR3 DNA reads as TGTGCCAGCAGCGAGGGACTAGGCCTCTACGAGCAGTACTTC.

This clonotype is medium-sized (0.01 to 0.1%). The CDR3 bases are TGCAGTGCTACTCGGTCGACAGGACCGCTCTACGAGCAGTACTTC. This gives the protein CSATRSTGPLYEQYF. The chain couples TRBV20-1 to TRBJ2-7, with D possibly TRBD1 on 6 matching bases. This CDR3 region has 15 residues. V dropped 4 bases and J dropped 3 bases, with 19 bases sitting between them. Germline V gives CDR1 DFQATT, CDR2 SNEGSKA (reference sequence).

This clonotype occurred a few times. This sequence joins TRBV11-1 and TRBJ2-1, with a weak D call TRBD2 (6 bases). The CDR3 has 16 amino acids. Per germline, CDR1 SGHAT and CDR2 FQDESV (reference sequence). With 3 bases removed from V and 7 bases from J, the gap between germline ends came to 19 bases. The CDR3 reads CASSFAQGGRVNEQFF. CDR3 sequence (DNA): TGTGCCAGCAGCTTTGCTCAGGGAGGTAGAGTTAATGAGCAGTTCTTC.

V is TRBV19 and J is TRBJ1-1; D gene uncertain. The CDR3 spans 15 residues. CDR1 and CDR2 from the germline V gene are LNHDA and SQIVND (reference sequence). V lost 3 bases, J lost 0 bases, and 11 bases lay in between. In DNA form, the CDR3 reads TGTGCCAGTAGTATTACACACCCCATGAACACTGAAGCTTTCTTT. It translates to CASSITHPMNTEAFF.